This TCR beta chain was identified in a study of identical twins. TCRdb analysed the 5' RACE reads with MiXCR anew, one entry per CDR3 protein. The sample yields about 900,000 distinct CDR3 sequences, approximately 13% seen once. Trimming cost V 4 bases and J 0 bases; bases outside gene matches: 4. Germline V gene lookup returns CDR1 SGHRS and CDR2 YFSETQ. The CDR3 spans 16 residues. This clonotype was detected a few times. Its cognate antigen is unknown. Healthy Caucasians provided all donations. Whole-study results and caveats: Cord blood beta clonotypes present at high abundance carried fewer insertions; no such pattern appeared in memory repertoires.

The same sample was also studied in work on yellow fever vaccine responses in identical twins. From that paper: A vaccine T cell response that seemed partly convergent and partly personalized was reported in twins.

The sequenced material came from PBMCs. The sequence was collected from a woman aged 18-29 years in good health. The chain carries TRBV5-1 and TRBJ1-4; 9 bases map to TRBD1. The CDR3 sequence: CASSLGQGPTNEKLFF. CDR3 coding DNA: TGCGCCAGCAGCCTTGGACAGGGGCCAACTAATGAAAAACTGTTTTTT.